What follows are 11 T cell receptor beta chains derived from one specimen sequenced in a study of identical twins. TCRdb ran MiXCR on the 5' RACE reads and lists one entry per CDR3 protein. The sample lists around 530,000 distinct CDR3 sequences, 13% to 15% occurring once. The sample was also linked to a second study, of yellow fever vaccine responses in identical twins.

The specimen was CD4+ T cells sorted from blood. All receptors come from a woman younger than 35 in good health.

This clonotype was observed a handful of times. This chain uses TRBV6-1 with TRBJ2-7; D is possibly TRBD1 (5 bases). CDR1 and CDR2 (germline): MNHNS, SASEGT. CDR3 length equals 13 residues. V was shortened by 8 bases and J by 2 bases, with 13 bases between the two germline ends. The CDR3 loop reads CASGAWPTYEQYF. The CDR3 DNA reads TGTGCCAGCGGGGCTTGGCCAACCTACGAGCAGTACTTC.

This clonotype was observed a handful of times. The V call is TRBV4-1, the J call TRBJ2-3; the D call may be TRBD1 or TRBD2 (5 bases each). Between the trimmed V and J ends, which lost 4 bases and 5 bases, there was a span of 19 bases. Germline V gives CDR1 MGHRA, CDR2 YSYEKL. The CDR3 consists of 16 residues. The DNA for the CDR3 is TGCGCCAGCAGCCCCTGGGGGAATGTTGTGGGAGATACGCAGTATTTT. Encoded protein: CASSPWGNVVGDTQYF.

J is TRBJ1-6 and V is TRBV4-1; 7 bases are a match to TRBD1. With 6 bases clipped from V and 7 bases from J, the junction kept 6 bases outside the gene matches. Germline CDR1 MGHRA, CDR2 YSYEKL. This CDR3 has 14 amino acids. The CDR3 nucleotides read TGCGCCAGCAGACCCGACAGGGTGAATTCACCCCTCCACTTT. The encoded protein is CASRPDRVNSPLHF.

The chain links TRBV7-3 to TRBJ2-1; D is unclear. CDR1 SGHTA and CDR2 FQGTGA come from the germline V gene. V lost 3 bases and J 0 bases, leaving 15 bases between the germline ends. This CDR3 has 17 residues. This CDR3 is CASSFIRVGSSYNEQFF. The CDR3 nucleotides read TGTGCCAGCAGCTTTATAAGGGTGGGCAGCTCCTACAATGAGCAGTTCTTC.

This clonotype was seen once. The chain is built from TRBV14 and TRBJ1-2, with D perhaps TRBD1 (5 bases). Trimming shortened V by 1 base and J by 3 bases, and 9 bases separated the two germline ends. The CDR3 has 14 residues. Germline loops: CDR1 SGHDN, CDR2 FVKESK. CDR3 amino acids: CASSQAGTDYGYTF. The CDR3 coding sequence is TGTGCCAGCAGCCAAGCGGGGACTGACTATGGCTACACCTTC.

The chain employs TRBV29-1 and TRBJ2-1; TRBD2 matches 8 bases. V was pared by 6 bases and J by 5 bases, with 12 bases of the junction left unmatched. The CDR3 covers 15 residues. The germline gives CDR1 SQVTM, CDR2 ANQGSEA. The CDR3 coding sequence is TGCAGCGTCTATAGACTAGCGAGGAGGGACAATGAGCAGTTCTTC. Residues: CSVYRLARRDNEQFF.

In this sample, this clonotype turned up a few times. J is TRBJ1-1 and V is TRBV12-3 or TRBV12-4; D is unclear. V gave up 1 base and J gave up 0 bases, with 6 bases separating them. The CDR3 contains 14 residues. CDR3 nucleotides: TGTGCCAGCAGTTTAGGGGCCGTGAACACTGAAGCTTTCTTT. Its translation: CASSLGAVNTEAFF.

The chain is built from TRBV7-8 and TRBJ1-1; perhaps TRBD1 as D (6 bases). V dropped 5 bases and J dropped 5 bases, with 12 bases sitting between them. There are 13 residues in the CDR3. The germline V gene encodes CDR1 SGHVS and CDR2 FQNEAQ. CDR3 loop: CASSQGGWTEAFF. For the CDR3, the DNA is TGTGCCAGCAGCCAAGGGGGTTGGACTGAAGCTTTCTTT.

The V call is TRBV6-1, the J call TRBJ2-1; D is possibly TRBD1 or TRBD2 (5 bases each). The CDR3 covers 14 residues. V was trimmed by 0 bases and J by 9 bases, leaving 12 bases between them. The germline CDR1 and CDR2 sequences are MNHNS and SASEGT. The CDR3 loop is CASSEAGKGTEQFF. CDR3 nucleotides: TGTGCCAGCAGTGAAGCTGGGAAGGGGACTGAGCAGTTCTTC.

The gene calls are TRBV29-1 and TRBJ2-3; 11 bases line up with TRBD2. The germline CDR1 and CDR2 sequences are SQVTM and ANQGSEA. With 2 bases clipped from V and 2 bases from J, the junction kept 9 bases outside the gene matches. CDR3 length equals 17 residues. CDR3 nucleotides: TGCAGCGTTGAAAGGCTAGCGGGGGGCCACTACACAGATACGCAGTATTTT. Translation: CSVERLAGGHYTDTQYF.

The chain employs TRBV10-1 and TRBJ2-1, with D perhaps TRBD2 (6 bases). Trimming took off 7 bases at V and 1 base at J, with 23 bases between the two ends. From germline, CDR1 is WNHNN and CDR2 SYGVQD (reference sequence). This CDR3 has 18 amino acids. The CDR3 reads CASTGRGFAGFSYNEQFF. The CDR3 DNA sequence: TGCGCCAGCACTGGGAGAGGGTTCGCGGGGTTTTCCTACAATGAGCAGTTCTTC.